This T cell receptor (beta chain) was captured by sequencing in a study of T-cell reconstitution after alpha-beta-depleted transplantation in children (dated by TCRdb to 2015 to 2016). Regarding the research as a whole: Using TCR repertoire profiling, the study quantitatively followed how T-cell immune reconstitution unfolded in children after TCRalphabeta/CD19-depleted allogeneic hematopoietic cell transplantation.

This clonotype was seen at least ten times. The target of this receptor is not known. No base quality information exists; no much larger clone differs at one position. V is pared back by 0 bases and J by 7 bases, with 18 bases lying between the germline termini. CDR1 and CDR2 are drawn from the germline V gene (reference sequence): DFQATT, SNEGSKA. The CDR3 holds 16 amino acids from the cysteine to the phenylalanine. Only the CDR3 region is kept as DNA, spanning 48 bases read in frame from base 1. What this sample's time point label stands for: day 60 (about 2 months) after transplantation. The intended sense of this specimen's treatment or condition label: allogeneic hematopoietic cell transplantation with graft depleted of TCRalphabeta T cells and CD19 B cells. Transplant recipients were children who received TCRalphabeta/CD19-depleted allogeneic hematopoietic cell grafts. The library relied on PCR. The sequencing machine was an Illumina HiSeq 2500. TCR libraries were prepared with molecular barcoding, using unique molecular identifiers to normalize TCRbeta repertoire quantification. TCRdb's own reprocessing of the public reads used fastp at Q25 and MiXCR and kept productive beta chains. Every CDR3 protein is listed once, alongside the most common genes and DNA of its rows. This sample gives roughly 100,000 distinct CDR3 sequences in total; about 6% of them show up just once. 6.1% of the sample comes from the top ten.

General findings and caveats noted by the study authors: In some patients, the high TCRbeta diversity seen at day 60 was put down to recipient T cells and intrathymic progenitors that had survived conditioning. About two months after transplant, the apparently early recovery of alphabetaT-cell counts reportedly depended on just several hundred clones that had expanded rapidly and came from non-depleted graft cells. Over the following months the frequencies of hyperexpanded clones went down, and after one year T-cell counts and TCRbeta diversity were mostly credited to newly produced T cells.

The V and J genes are TRBV20-1 and TRBJ2-2; the D gene is perhaps TRBD1, from 6 matching bases. The origin of this receptor is a female patient between 2 and 15 years old who had a stem cell transplant for Fanconi anemia, so the T cells may come from the graft donor. Sequenced material: PBMCs, mostly from graft donor cells, taken 60 days after TCRalphabeta/CD19-depleted stem cell transplant. The nucleotides are TGCAGTGCTAGAGATTTTTTTTCAGGGGCGGACGGGGAGCTGTTTTTT. This codes for CSARDFFSGADGELFF.